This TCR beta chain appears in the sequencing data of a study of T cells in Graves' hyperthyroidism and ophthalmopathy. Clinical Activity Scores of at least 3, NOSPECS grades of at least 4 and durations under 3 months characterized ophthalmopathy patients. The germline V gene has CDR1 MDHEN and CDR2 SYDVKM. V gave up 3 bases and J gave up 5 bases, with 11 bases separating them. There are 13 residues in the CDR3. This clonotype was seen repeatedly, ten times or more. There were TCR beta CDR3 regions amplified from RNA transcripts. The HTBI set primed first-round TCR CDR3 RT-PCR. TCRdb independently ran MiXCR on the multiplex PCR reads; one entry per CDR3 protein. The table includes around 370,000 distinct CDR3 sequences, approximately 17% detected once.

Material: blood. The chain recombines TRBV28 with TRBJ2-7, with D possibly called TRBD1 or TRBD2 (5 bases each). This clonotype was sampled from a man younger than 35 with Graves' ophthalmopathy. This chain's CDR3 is CASSFQGAHEQYF. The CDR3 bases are TGTGCCAGCAGTTTCCAGGGAGCCCACGAGCAGTACTTC.